The text below deals with one T cell receptor (beta chain). The study reverse transcribed the entire isolated RNA, so it sequenced expressed TCRB transcripts. Sequencing used immunoSEQ multiplex PCR; TCRdb keeps in-frame clones, though not all of them. The table shows 450,000 or so clones, with over 10% occurring only once. CDR3 length equals 14 residues. Per the germline V gene, CDR1 is SGHRS and CDR2 is YFSETQ. Trimming pared 3 bases from V and 2 bases from J, leaving 11 bases between. This sample is drawn from a study of beta chain features in type 1 diabetes. The chain employs TRBV5-1 and TRBJ1-2, with D uncertain. The receptor was isolated from a woman aged 18-29 years in good health. Material for sequencing was naive CD4+ T cells from blood. The CDR3 DNA is TGCGCCAGCAGCTGGCGTGGGAAGAACTATGGCTACACCTTC. It translates to CASSWRGKNYGYTF.